These 26 T cell receptor beta chains were sequenced from one sample in a study. One entry per CDR3 protein results from TCRdb running MiXCR on the 5' RACE reads. Of roughly 40,000 distinct CDR3 sequences listed, 15% to 20% are singletons. The sequencing sample was made of naive CD4+ T cells sorted from a lymph node. Indicated subset: naive CD4+ T cells, CD4+CD45RA+CD25-. These receptors were taken from a female donor with breast cancer.

V gene TRBV6-2 or TRBV6-3 combines with J gene TRBJ2-1, with 8 bases lining up with TRBD2. Looked up from germline, CDR1 is MNHEY and CDR2 is SVGEGT. The CDR3 extends over 14 amino acids. The V and J ends lost 5 bases and 9 bases, in that order; junction bases with no gene match: 9. CDR3 bases: TGTGCCAGCAGTCGGGGGGGGGGGCCCGGTGAGCAGTTCTTC. It translates to CASSRGGGPGEQFF.

V and J are TRBV5-1 and TRBJ2-1, with 14 positions matching TRBD2. Trimming cost V 3 bases and J 6 bases; bases outside gene matches: 8. Looked up from germline, CDR1 is SGHRS and CDR2 is YFSETQ. This CDR3 comprises 17 residues. The CDR3 region is CASSSYSTSGRANEQFF. CDR3 DNA sequence: TGCGCCAGCAGCTCCTACTCGACTAGCGGGAGGGCCAATGAGCAGTTCTTC.

The chain employs TRBV3-1 and TRBJ2-1; no firm D call. Germline V gives CDR1 LGHDT, CDR2 YNNKEL (reference sequence). CDR3 length: 16 residues. The germline V and J ends were trimmed by 0 bases and 6 bases, with 15 bases remaining between them. In DNA form, the CDR3 reads TGTGCCAGCAGCCAAGAATCCCCGTCCTTAGGCAATGAGCAGTTCTTC. It codes for CASSQESPSLGNEQFF.

This clonotype has a handful of counts. The V and J genes are TRBV5-1 and TRBJ2-1, with 8 bases aligning to TRBD2. The J segment lost 5 bases and the V segment lost 3 bases, leaving 4 bases of the junction unmatched. The CDR3 totals 14 residues. CDR1 SGHRS and CDR2 YFSETQ come from the germline V gene. CDR3 DNA sequence: TGCGCCAGCAGCTCGGGGACTAGTAACAATGAGCAGTTCTTC. Translation gives CASSSGTSNNEQFF.

This clonotype was observed once. The chain links TRBV20-1 to TRBJ2-7; D may be TRBD2 (6 bases). V was shortened by 1 base and J by 7 bases, with 17 bases between the two germline ends. The CDR3 extends over 14 amino acids. Looked up from germline, CDR1 is DFQATT and CDR2 is SNEGSKA (reference sequence). The CDR3 DNA reads as TGCAGTGCTAGAGTGCCGGGAGAGGGATGGGAGCAGTACTTC. It yields the protein CSARVPGEGWEQYF.

The chain joins TRBV19 to TRBJ2-7; the D gene is possibly TRBD2 (7 bases). The germline gives CDR1 LNHDA, CDR2 SQIVND (reference sequence). V was pared by 4 bases and J by 3 bases, with 16 bases between. CDR3 length: 15 residues. The CDR3: CASSTTGRDYYEQYF. DNA for the CDR3: TGTGCCAGTAGTACAACAGGGAGGGATTACTACGAGCAGTACTTC. Complete variable domain (other parts from reference TRBV19 and TRBJ2-7): DGGITQSPKYLFRKEGQNVTLSCEQNLNHDAMYWYRQDPGQGLRLIYYSQIVNDFQKGDIAEGYSVSREKKESFPLTVTSAQKNPTAFYLCASSTTGRDYYEQYFGPGTRLTVT.

This clonotype was found a few times. This rearrangement joins TRBV5-4 to TRBJ2-3; D not certain. V was shortened by 1 base and J by 4 bases, with 4 bases between the two germline ends. Germline V gene lookup returns CDR1 SGHNT and CDR2 YYREEE (reference sequence). The CDR3 consists of 12 residues. CDR3 protein: CASSLRPDTQYF. Here the CDR3 DNA reads TGTGCCAGCAGCTTGAGGCCAGATACGCAGTATTTT.

This clonotype was counted at least ten times. The chain couples TRBV20-1 to TRBJ2-3, with 7 bases lining up with TRBD2. V gave up 5 bases and J gave up 2 bases; unmatched junction bases: 4. Germline CDR1 reads DFQATT; CDR2 reads SNEGSKA (reference sequence). This CDR3 is 13 amino acids long. The CDR3 reads CSASRELTDTQYF. The CDR3 DNA follows: TGCAGTGCTTCGCGGGAGCTCACAGATACGCAGTATTTT.

The chain uses TRBV7-9 and TRBJ1-1; D not resolved. Germline CDR1 and CDR2: SEHNR and FQNEAQ (reference sequence). Trimming took 5 bases from V and 1 from J, leaving 14 bases between them. This CDR3 is 15 amino acids long. The DNA of the CDR3 is TGTGCCAGCAGCGAACTGATATCGGGGAACACTGAAGCTTTCTTT. Translating it yields CASSELISGNTEAFF.

This clonotype was seen more than once but under ten times. The chain recombines TRBV6-5 with TRBJ2-2; D possibly corresponds to TRBD2 (6 bases). Trimming shortened V by 0 bases and J by 2 bases, and 13 bases separated the two germline ends. CDR3 length: 17 residues. CDR1 is MNHEY and CDR2 is SVGAGI in the germline V gene. CDR3 region: CASSYSGLRGNTGELFF. CDR3 bases: TGTGCCAGCAGTTACTCTGGCCTGCGGGGAAACACCGGGGAGCTGTTTTTT.

This clonotype has at least ten counts. This chain joins TRBV12-3 or TRBV12-4 and TRBJ2-3; 8 bases fit TRBD1. The CDR3 extends over 14 amino acids. V lost 3 bases and J lost 6; bases outside the gene matches: 5. DNA for the CDR3: TGTGCCAGCAGTTTCGACAGGGGTTCGGATACGCAGTATTTT. This sequence encodes CASSFDRGSDTQYF.

The V and J genes are TRBV5-1 and TRBJ2-3; D gene uncertain. Between the trimmed V and J ends, which lost 5 bases and 3 bases, there was a span of 7 bases. This CDR3 has 12 residues. Germline lookup yields CDR1 SGHRS and CDR2 YFSETQ. In DNA form, the CDR3 reads TGCGCCAGCAGGCCGGAAACAGATACGCAGTATTTT. Translating it yields CASRPETDTQYF. The complete variable domain, with remaining parts taken from reference TRBV5-1 and TRBJ2-3, reads KAGVTQTPRYLIKTRGQQVTLSCSPISGHRSVSWYQQTPGQGLQFLFEYFSETQRNKGNFPGRFSGRQFSNSRSEMNVSTLELGDSALYLCASRPETDTQYFGPGTRLTVL.

This clonotype was counted many times. V and J are TRBV7-2 and TRBJ2-3; 13 nucleotides match TRBD2. With V trimmed by 5 bases and J by 1 base, 3 bases remained unmatched. The germline CDR1 and CDR2 sequences are SGHTA and FQGNSA. The CDR3 loop spans 16 amino acids. The DNA of the CDR3 is TGTGCCAGCAGCCTTGGGACTAGCGGGGGCACAGATACGCAGTATTTT. Amino acid sequence: CASSLGTSGGTDTQYF.

Points on this clonotype: One end of the junction fails to match germline, which may point to a read error. The chain recombines TRBV9 with TRBJ2-6, with TRBD2 as a possible D gene (7 bases). The length of the CDR3 is 15 residues. Per germline, CDR1 SGDLS and CDR2 YYNGEE. Written as DNA, the CDR3 is TGTGCCAGCAGCCCTGGGGGGGCTGGGGGCAACGTCCTGACTTTC. This translates into CASSPGGAGGNVLTF.

This clonotype occurred a few times. This chain connects TRBV6-2 or TRBV6-3 to TRBJ2-1; 7 bases are shared with TRBD1. The CDR3 covers 12 residues. Germline values: CDR1 MNHEY, CDR2 SVGEGT. Trimming took 5 bases from V and 12 from J; bases not matched to a gene: 7. The CDR3 protein is CASSTQGMRQFF. The CDR3 bases are TGTGCCAGCAGTACACAGGGGATGCGGCAGTTCTTC.

This clonotype was seen more than once but under ten times. V and J are TRBV2 and TRBJ2-5; D is uncertain. Trimming took 8 bases from V and 6 from J, leaving 10 bases between them. The CDR3 totals 11 residues. CDR1 and CDR2 (germline): SNHLY, FYNNEI. In nucleotides, the CDR3 is TGTGCCAGCCGTTTATTAAAGACCCAGTACTTC. This codes for CASRLLKTQYF.

This clonotype was seen only a few times. This chain joins TRBV7-2 and TRBJ2-3; unclear D gene. CDR3 size: 11 residues. Germline V lookup: CDR1 SGHTA, CDR2 FQGNSA. Trimming pared 5 bases from V and 8 bases from J, leaving 8 bases between. CDR3: CASSLGVTQYF. The DNA of the CDR3 is TGTGCCAGCAGCCTTGGAGTTACGCAGTATTTT.

This clonotype was seen more than once but under ten times. This chain joins TRBV12-3 or TRBV12-4 and TRBJ1-4, with no clear D. This CDR3 spans 13 amino acids. Trimming cost V 5 bases and J 9 bases, with 13 bases left between them. As DNA, the CDR3 is TGTGCCAGCAGTCCAGTCAGTCGCCAAAAACTGTTTTTT. It codes for CASSPVSRQKLFF.

The chain has TRBV6-1 and TRBJ2-1, with TRBD1 matching 8 bases. J was trimmed by 12 bases and V by 4 bases; bases with no gene match: 2. The germline gives CDR1 MNHNS, CDR2 SASEGT. The CDR3 runs to 11 residues. The CDR3 here is CASSVQGGQFF. For the CDR3, the DNA is TGTGCCAGCAGTGTACAGGGGGGGCAGTTCTTC.

Turning to this clonotype: At one end the junction does not follow the germline gene, possibly because of a read error. V usage is TRBV7-2 and J usage is TRBJ1-3; D is unclear. From germline, CDR1 is SGHTA and CDR2 FQGNSA. The CDR3 length is 16 residues. CDR3 residues: CASNLGSGHSGNTIYF. The CDR3 region has the DNA TGTGCCAGCAACTTAGGGTCTGGGCACTCTGGAAACACCATATATTTT.

This chain links TRBV5-1 with TRBJ2-1; no firm D call. There are 14 residues in the CDR3. CDR1 is SGHRS and CDR2 is YFSETQ in the germline V gene. Between the trimmed V and J ends, which lost 0 bases and 13 bases, there was a span of 17 bases. The CDR3 nucleotides read TGCGCCAGCAGCTTGGAACATTCTGGGTCTGACCAGTTCTTC. It specifies CASSLEHSGSDQFF.

Only a few counts were recorded for this clonotype. V usage is TRBV20-1 and J usage is TRBJ2-7; 8 bases line up with TRBD1. The CDR3 has 15 residues. V was pared by 6 bases and J by 3 bases, with 13 bases of the junction left unmatched. Germline-derived CDR1 and CDR2 are DFQATT and SNEGSKA (reference sequence). CDR3 DNA: TGCAGTGCGCGGGACAGGCTCCGAGCTGGCTACGAGCAGTACTTC. Protein: CSARDRLRAGYEQYF.

The V call is TRBV24-1, the J call TRBJ2-1, with TRBD2 matching over 12 bases. V dropped 4 bases and J dropped 9; count of bases not matched to a gene: 6. This CDR3 spans 15 amino acids. Germline V gives CDR1 KGHDR, CDR2 SFDVKD. The DNA of the CDR3 is TGTGCCACCAGTGAGAGACTAGCGGGAGCATTTGAGCAGTTCTTC. Protein: CATSERLAGAFEQFF.

This chain connects TRBV5-1 to TRBJ1-1, with 7 bases identical to TRBD1. CDR1 is SGHRS, CDR2 YFSETQ, per germline. J lost 3 bases, V lost 2 bases, and 13 bases had no gene match. The CDR3 is 17 residues long. The CDR3 protein is CASSLGPQGGAYTEAFF. In DNA, the CDR3 is TGCGCCAGCAGCTTAGGACCCCAAGGGGGCGCGTACACTGAAGCTTTCTTT.

This chain links TRBV6-1 with TRBJ1-2, with a possible D match to TRBD1 (5 bases). The CDR3 runs 13 residues. CDR1 and CDR2 from the germline V gene are MNHNS and SASEGT. Trimming stripped 2 bases from V and 8 bases from J, with 12 bases between. CDR3 sequence: CASSEQGELGYTF. The DNA for the CDR3 is TGTGCCAGCAGTGAACAGGGAGAGCTGGGCTACACCTTC.

The chain uses TRBV29-1 and TRBJ1-2; D remains unclear. In germline, CDR1 is SQVTM, CDR2 ANQGSEA. V dropped 4 bases and J dropped 5 bases, with 11 bases sitting between them. CDR3 size: 12 residues. Here the CDR3 reads CSVARDFYGYTF. The CDR3, as DNA: TGCAGCGTTGCGAGAGACTTTTATGGCTACACCTTC.